The 24 T cell receptor beta chains in this list originate from one sample, sequenced in a study of T cells after yellow fever vaccination. TCRdb used MiXCR to reprocess the 5' RACE reads, holding one entry per CDR3 protein. The sample records around 60,000 distinct CDR3 sequences, about 5.2% being singletons. The material sequenced was PBMCs, either bulk or a sorted T-cell subset (CD4+, CD8+, memory, or dextramer-sorted; not recorded which), taken on the day of the yellow fever booster vaccination. The receptors originated from a man between 18 and 29 years old who received the YFV17D yellow fever vaccine.

Ten or more counts support this clonotype. The J gene is TRBJ1-2, the V gene TRBV6-5; D remains ambiguous. The V gene's germline CDR1 is MNHEY and CDR2 SVGAGI. The CDR3 is 14 residues long. Between the trimmed V and J ends, which lost 5 bases and 3 bases, there was a span of 13 bases. CDR3 nucleotides: TGTGCCAGCAGTCGTTTGTGGAGGGACTATGGCTACACCTTC. Amino acids: CASSRLWRDYGYTF.

This clonotype was counted at least ten times. This rearrangement joins TRBV14 to TRBJ2-7, with 8 positions matching TRBD1. The CDR3 runs 15 residues. Unmatched junction bases numbered 10, after V lost 5 bases and J lost 4 bases. The V gene's germline CDR1 is SGHDN and CDR2 FVKESK. CDR3 sequence: CASSSPGQERYEQYV. CDR3 nucleotides: TGTGCCAGCAGCTCGCCGGGACAGGAGAGATACGAGCAGTACGTC.

Ten or more counts support this clonotype. The chain links TRBV27 to TRBJ2-7; D is unclear. V was trimmed by 6 bases and J by 1 base, leaving 16 bases between them. CDR3 length: 15 residues. Germline loops: CDR1 MNHEY, CDR2 SMNVEV (reference sequence). CDR3 amino acids: CASRLAGGYSYEQYF. The CDR3 nucleotides read TGTGCCAGCAGGCTCGCCGGTGGTTATTCCTACGAGCAGTACTTC.

This chain uses TRBV28 with TRBJ1-2, with D unresolved. The germline gives CDR1 MDHEN, CDR2 SYDVKM. This CDR3 comprises 14 residues. The V gene lost 2 bases and the J gene lost 0 bases, with 7 bases spanning the gap. The CDR3 bases are TGTGCCAGCAGTTTAGAGGGTCCTAACTATGGCTACACCTTC. Translated, it gives CASSLEGPNYGYTF.

This clonotype was detected only a few times. The V call is TRBV5-4, the J call TRBJ1-1; 9 bases agree with TRBD1. The V gene's germline CDR1 is SGHNT and CDR2 YYREEE (reference sequence). The junction had 7 bases not matched to a gene; V was cut back by 3 bases and J by 4 bases. This CDR3 has 15 amino acids. This CDR3 reads CASSSQGQGGTEAFF. CDR3 coding DNA: TGTGCCAGCAGCTCTCAGGGACAGGGAGGCACTGAAGCTTTCTTT.

This clonotype was recorded many times. The chain employs TRBV9 and TRBJ2-3; no clear D. The CDR3 is 15 residues long. In germline, CDR1 is SGDLS, CDR2 YYNGEE. The V and J ends lost 2 bases and 3 bases respectively, with 13 bases between them. This CDR3 is CASSVRSRETDTQYF. CDR3 bases: TGTGCCAGCAGCGTGAGATCGAGAGAAACAGATACGCAGTATTTT.

In this sample, this clonotype turned up many times. The J gene is TRBJ2-7, the V gene TRBV10-1; TRBD2 might be the D (6 bases). With 2 bases removed from V and 6 bases from J, the gap between germline ends came to 17 bases. The CDR3 is made up of 15 amino acids. Germline lookup yields CDR1 WNHNN and CDR2 SYGVQD (reference sequence). CDR3 sequence reads: CASSEVGGTLREQYF. Written as DNA, the CDR3 is TGCGCCAGCAGTGAGGTCGGCGGGACCCTTCGCGAGCAGTACTTC.

The table lists this clonotype with many counts. The chain links TRBV6-6 to TRBJ2-7; TRBD1 matches 7 bases. The junction had 11 bases not matched to a gene; V was cut back by 5 bases and J by 4 bases. Germline CDR1 reads MNHNY; CDR2 reads SVGAGI (reference sequence). There are 15 residues in the CDR3. CDR3 DNA: TGTGCCAGCAGTCTCCTCCGGACAGGAACGTACGAGCAGTACTTC. It codes for CASSLLRTGTYEQYF.

This clonotype was counted only a few times. J is TRBJ2-7 and V is TRBV19; unclear D gene. V was trimmed by 3 bases and J by 5 bases, leaving 5 bases between them. Germline CDR1 and CDR2: LNHDA and SQIVND (reference sequence). This CDR3 has 11 residues. CDR3 loop: CASSMGDEQYV. The DNA for the CDR3 is TGTGCCAGTAGTATGGGCGACGAGCAGTACGTC.

Regarding this clonotype: The limits of the CDR3 on the DNA are not certain, so only TCRdb's listed CDR3 is given. V and J are TRBV18 and TRBJ2-7; the D call in the table, TRBD1, was not verified against the DNA. In germline, CDR1 is KGHSH, CDR2 LQKENI. A total of 14 residues make up the CDR3, ends included. The CDR3 is CACSARFGTGAWYV.

In its sample, this clonotype was seen once. The chain is built from TRBV18 and TRBJ1-1; D perhaps matches TRBD1 (6 bases). V was clipped by 1 base and J by 0 bases, with 6 bases between them. The germline V gene encodes CDR1 KGHSH and CDR2 LQKENI. This CDR3 is 14 amino acids long. Here the CDR3 reads CASSPRQVNTEAFF. For the CDR3, the DNA is TGTGCCAGCTCACCACGACAGGTGAACACTGAAGCTTTCTTT.

This clonotype was seen a few times. This rearrangement joins TRBV7-9 to TRBJ2-7, with 8 positions matching TRBD2. V was pared by 1 base and J by 4 bases, with 6 bases of the junction left unmatched. CDR3 length equals 15 residues. Germline V gene data show CDR1 as SEHNR and CDR2 as FQNEAQ (reference sequence). The CDR3 loop reads CASSLVGLASYEQYF. The CDR3 DNA reads TGTGCCAGCAGCTTAGTAGGACTAGCCTCTTACGAGCAGTACTTC.

The chain is built from TRBV12-3 or TRBV12-4 and TRBJ1-2; perhaps TRBD1 as D (6 bases). Trimming shortened V by 3 bases and J by 9 bases, and 14 bases separated the two germline ends. This CDR3 comprises 13 residues. The CDR3 spells CASSFPGQVRYTF. The DNA for the CDR3 is TGTGCCAGCAGTTTCCCGGGACAAGTCCGCTACACCTTC.

Only a few counts were recorded for this clonotype. This rearrangement joins TRBV9 to TRBJ2-1; TRBD1 matches at 10 bases. Per germline, CDR1 SGDLS and CDR2 YYNGEE. The CDR3 is 15 residues long. J lost 2 bases, V lost 4 bases, and 3 bases had no gene match. The CDR3 here is CASSPTGGPYNEQFF. DNA for the CDR3: TGTGCCAGCAGCCCGACAGGGGGCCCCTACAATGAGCAGTTCTTC.

V and J are TRBV12-3 or TRBV12-4 and TRBJ1-1, with D perhaps matching TRBD1 (5 bases). V was clipped by 10 bases and J by 5 bases, with 23 bases between them. The CDR3 spans 15 residues. Here the CDR3 reads CAIISGAPRYTEAFF. The CDR3 region has the DNA TGTGCCATCATAAGCGGGGCTCCGCGTTATACTGAAGCTTTCTTT.

Many counts were recorded for this clonotype. The chain employs TRBV12-3 or TRBV12-4 and TRBJ2-1, with TRBD2 matching over 10 bases. Trimming cost V 4 bases and J 0 bases; bases outside gene matches: 3. The CDR3 has 16 amino acids. As DNA, the CDR3 is TGTGCCAGCAGTTCACTAGCGGGAAACTCCTACAATGAGCAGTTCTTC. It is translated as CASSSLAGNSYNEQFF.

The rearrangement links TRBV29-1 to TRBJ2-6, with TRBD1 matching 12 bases. V shed 6 bases and J 0 bases; nucleotides not matched to a gene: 6. Germline CDR1 reads SQVTM; CDR2 reads ANQGSEA. This CDR3 comprises 17 residues. The CDR3 DNA reads as TGCAGCGTGGGACAGGGGGCAATGGGCTCTGGGGCCAACGTCCTGACTTTC. Residues: CSVGQGAMGSGANVLTF.

At least ten counts were recorded for this clonotype. The chain couples TRBV10-2 to TRBJ2-7; 8 bases map to TRBD1. Germline CDR1 and CDR2: WSHSY and SAAADI. V shed 1 base and J 1 base; nucleotides not matched to a gene: 9. The CDR3 sequence is 17 residues long. The CDR3 sequence is CASSEFYTGGFSYEQYF. For the CDR3, the DNA is TGCGCCAGCAGTGAGTTTTATACAGGGGGATTTTCCTACGAGCAGTACTTC.

In this sample, this clonotype turned up many times. A read error may account for a junction end that differs from germline. This chain joins TRBV7-7 and TRBJ1-1, with 11 nucleotides matching TRBD1. CDR1 SSHAT and CDR2 FNYEAQ come from the germline V gene (reference sequence). The CDR3 is 13 residues long. The CDR3 reads CASSQDRGQEAFF. The CDR3 nucleotides are TGTGCTAGCAGCCAGGACAGGGGGCAGGAAGCTTTCTTT.

V gene TRBV19 combines with J gene TRBJ2-1; D is undetermined. Deletions cut 8 bases from V and 9 bases from J, with 8 bases between. CDR1 is LNHDA, CDR2 SQIVND, per germline (reference sequence). There are 10 residues in the CDR3. The CDR3 sequence is CASGWSEQFF. The CDR3 nucleotides read TGTGCCAGTGGATGGAGTGAGCAGTTCTTC. The full variable domain, rest sourced from reference TRBV19 and TRBJ2-1, is DGGITQSPKYLFRKEGQNVTLSCEQNLNHDAMYWYRQDPGQGLRLIYYSQIVNDFQKGDIAEGYSVSREKKESFPLTVTSAQKNPTAFYLCASGWSEQFFGPGTRLTVL.

This clonotype has a count of ten or more. DNA of the CDR3: TGTGCCAGCAGCCAAGATGGTCAGGGGGCAATTGGGCTGTTTTTT. As protein: CASSQDGQGAIGLFF. The J gene is TRBJ1-4, the V gene TRBV4-2, with 8 bases lining up with TRBD1. V shed 0 bases, J shed 14 bases, and the junction held 11 bases outside the gene matches. The CDR3 extends over 15 amino acids. Germline V gene sequence: CDR1 LGHNA, CDR2 YNFKEQ.

In its sample, this clonotype was seen many times. The chain recombines TRBV9 with TRBJ2-2; the D gene is possibly TRBD2 (7 bases). Trimming cost V 3 bases and J 6 bases, with 15 bases left between them. Germline CDR1 is SGDLS and CDR2 is YYNGEE. CDR3 length: 15 amino acids. The CDR3 region is CASSEAGAHAGELFF. The DNA of the CDR3 is TGTGCCAGCAGCGAGGCGGGGGCCCACGCCGGGGAGCTGTTTTTT.

This clonotype was counted ten times or more. The chain has TRBV29-1 and TRBJ2-7; D gene unclear. V was trimmed by 6 bases and J by 7 bases, leaving 19 bases between them. Germline V CDR1 and CDR2: SQVTM, ANQGSEA. This CDR3 is built from 13 residues. Written as DNA, the CDR3 is TGCAGCGTCGATCTTTACTATTCTGGAGAGCAGTACTTC. This encodes CSVDLYYSGEQYF.

The chain carries TRBV19 and TRBJ1-1; D gene ambiguous. The CDR3 sequence is 13 residues long. CDR1 is LNHDA, CDR2 SQIVND, per germline (reference sequence). With 8 bases removed from V and 0 bases from J, the gap between germline ends came to 10 bases. Here the CDR3 reads CASSYGLNTEAFF. CDR3 bases: TGTGCCAGTTCGTACGGTTTGAACACTGAAGCTTTCTTT.